This TCR beta chain is drawn from a study of blood T cell repertoires in COVID-19. The overall study: PBMCs, B-cell-depleted T cells, or T cells provided the cDNA or gDNA that made up the material.

V lost 5 bases and J 1 base, leaving 9 bases between the germline ends. CDR1 and CDR2 from the germline V gene are SQVTM and ANQGSEA. The CDR3 is made up of 12 amino acids. Authors' processing steps: Reference gene primers were amplified, and this amplification served to estimate nucleated cell counts. Libraries were prepared by immunoSEQ multiplex PCR; TCRdb keeps only in-frame clonotypes and omits some of them. D and trimming were read from the DNA, whereas the V and J calls and clone size are those reported in that table. The repertoire holds about 150,000 clones, with 84% as singletons. The clonotype originates from a man between 70 and 80 years old with acute or convalescent COVID-19. The specimen sequenced was peripheral blood. This rearrangement joins TRBV29-1 to TRBJ2-7; no clear D gene. The CDR3 nucleotides are TGCAGCGTTCAGGCAGATTCCTACGAGCAGTACTTC. Its translation: CSVQADSYEQYF.